A selection of T cell receptor beta chains follows, all from one sample in a study of shared clonotypes between healthy human individuals. TCRdb's copy holds only in-frame clones and misses some; the assay was immunoSEQ multiplex PCR. The table includes about 820,000 clones, 80% to 95% detected once. The sequenced material came from naive CD8+ T cells sorted from blood. These receptors all come from a man aged 30 to 39 in good health. CDR3s include the opening cysteine and the closing phenylalanine or tryptophan. Each record gives: D gene, V gene, J gene, clone size, CDR3 protein, CDR3 DNA. The D gene is left open where the match is weak. Clone size is not always given. Where it is, it says once, few, many or a class for expanded clones.

d_gene: .; v_gene: TRBV7-9; j_gene: TRBJ2-7; abundance: .; CDR3aa: CASSFSYPSYEQYF; CDR3nt: TGTGCCAGCAGCTTTTCCTATCCCTCCTACGAGCAGTACTTC
d_gene: .; v_gene: TRBV4-1; j_gene: TRBJ1-5; abundance: .; CDR3aa: CASSPPGVQPQHF; CDR3nt: TGCGCCAGCAGCCCCCCCGGCGTCCAGCCCCAGCATTTT
d_gene: .; v_gene: TRBV2; j_gene: TRBJ2-2; abundance: few; CDR3aa: CASSEVGGELFF; CDR3nt: TGTGCCAGCAGTGAAGTGGGCGGGGAGCTGTTTTTT
d_gene: .; v_gene: TRBV4-1; j_gene: TRBJ2-7; abundance: .; CDR3aa: CASSQFLQGGTYEQYF; CDR3nt: TGCGCCAGCAGCCAATTTCTACAGGGGGGGACCTACGAGCAGTACTTC
d_gene: .; v_gene: TRBV28; j_gene: TRBJ2-7; abundance: .; CDR3aa: CASTQGGREGEQYF; CDR3nt: TGTGCCAGCACCCAGGGGGGGAGAGAGGGCGAGCAGTACTTC
d_gene: .; v_gene: TRBV5-1; j_gene: TRBJ2-1; abundance: .; CDR3aa: CASSLHPEYSSYNEQFF; CDR3nt: TGCGCCAGCAGCTTGCATCCGGAATACAGCTCCTACAATGAGCAGTTCTTC
d_gene: TRBD2; v_gene: TRBV4-1; j_gene: TRBJ2-7; abundance: .; CDR3aa: CASSQDNLAGRLTYEQYF; CDR3nt: TGCGCCAGCAGCCAAGATAATCTAGCGGGCCGCCTAACCTACGAGCAGTACTTC
d_gene: TRBD2; v_gene: TRBV2; j_gene: TRBJ2-7; abundance: .; CDR3aa: CASSELAGAWEQYF; CDR3nt: TGTGCCAGCAGTGAGTTAGCGGGAGCGTGGGAGCAGTACTTC
d_gene: TRBD2; v_gene: TRBV5-1; j_gene: TRBJ2-1; abundance: .; CDR3aa: CASSLESGSYEQFF; CDR3nt: TGCGCCAGCAGCTTGGAGAGCGGGAGTTATGAGCAGTTCTTC
d_gene: TRBD2; v_gene: TRBV5-4; j_gene: TRBJ2-5; abundance: .; CDR3aa: CASSETSGVQETQYF; CDR3nt: TGTGCCAGCAGCGAAACTAGCGGGGTACAAGAGACCCAGTACTTC
d_gene: .; v_gene: TRBV27; j_gene: TRBJ1-5; abundance: .; CDR3aa: CASTFGANQPQHF; CDR3nt: TGTGCCAGCACCTTCGGGGCCAATCAGCCCCAGCATTTT
d_gene: .; v_gene: TRBV7-6; j_gene: TRBJ1-1; abundance: .; CDR3aa: CASSFGGRETEAFF; CDR3nt: TGTGCCAGCAGCTTCGGGGGGCGCGAGACTGAAGCTTTCTTT
d_gene: .; v_gene: TRBV14; j_gene: TRBJ2-7; abundance: once; CDR3aa: CASSQATLPGRSAYEQYF; CDR3nt: TGTGCCAGCAGCCAAGCCACTCTTCCGGGCAGGTCGGCCTACGAGCAGTACTTC
d_gene: .; v_gene: TRBV27; j_gene: TRBJ2-7; abundance: .; CDR3aa: CASSSPSYEQYF; CDR3nt: TGTGCCAGCAGTTCCCCCTCCTACGAGCAGTACTTC
d_gene: .; v_gene: TRBV16; j_gene: TRBJ1-1; abundance: .; CDR3aa: CASSQGGGTEAFF; CDR3nt: TGTGCCAGCAGCCAAGGTGGGGGCACTGAAGCTTTCTTT
d_gene: TRBD2; v_gene: TRBV6-4; j_gene: TRBJ2-1; abundance: .; CDR3aa: CASTYPGTGTTSGRVEQFF; CDR3nt: TGTGCCAGCACCTATCCCGGGACAGGGACAACTAGCGGGAGGGTTGAGCAGTTCTTC
d_gene: .; v_gene: TRBV28; j_gene: TRBJ2-3; abundance: .; CDR3aa: CASSLALGSVWATDTQYF; CDR3nt: TGTGCCAGCAGTTTGGCCTTAGGGTCGGTCTGGGCTACAGATACGCAGTATTTT
d_gene: .; v_gene: TRBV7-8; j_gene: TRBJ2-7; abundance: .; CDR3aa: CASSRGWEIYEQYF; CDR3nt: TGTGCCAGCAGCCGCGGTTGGGAAATCTACGAGCAGTACTTC
d_gene: TRBD1; v_gene: TRBV7-8; j_gene: TRBJ2-2; abundance: .; CDR3aa: CASSLLRTGRGRLFF; CDR3nt: TGTGCCAGCAGCCTCCTAAGGACAGGGAGAGGAAGGCTGTTTTTT
d_gene: .; v_gene: TRBV7-9; j_gene: TRBJ2-3; abundance: .; CDR3aa: CASSPPDGGGTDTQYF; CDR3nt: TGTGCCAGCAGCCCGCCCGACGGGGGCGGCACAGATACGCAGTATTTT
d_gene: .; v_gene: TRBV28; j_gene: TRBJ2-3; abundance: .; CDR3aa: CASSSGLAPDTQYF; CDR3nt: TGTGCCAGCAGTTCCGGGTTAGCCCCAGATACGCAGTATTTT
d_gene: TRBD1; v_gene: TRBV29-1; j_gene: TRBJ1-5; abundance: .; CDR3aa: CSVAQGDSNQPQHF; CDR3nt: TGCAGCGTTGCCCAGGGGGACAGCAATCAGCCCCAGCATTTT
d_gene: TRBD1; v_gene: TRBV7-9; j_gene: TRBJ2-1; abundance: .; CDR3aa: CASSLGTGSYNEQFF; CDR3nt: TGTGCCAGCAGCTTAGGGACAGGGTCCTACAATGAGCAGTTCTTC
d_gene: .; v_gene: TRBV9; j_gene: TRBJ1-1; abundance: .; CDR3aa: CASSVGPGDTEAFF; CDR3nt: TGTGCCAGCAGCGTAGGGCCAGGGGACACTGAAGCTTTCTTT
d_gene: .; v_gene: TRBV11-2; j_gene: TRBJ2-7; abundance: .; CDR3aa: CASSGSGTQAPGYSYEQYF; CDR3nt: TGTGCCAGCAGCGGGAGCGGGACACAAGCTCCTGGGTACTCCTACGAGCAGTACTTC
d_gene: TRBD2; v_gene: TRBV29-1; j_gene: TRBJ2-1; abundance: .; CDR3aa: CSDRASGNYEQFF; CDR3nt: TGCAGCGACCGTGCTAGCGGGAACTATGAGCAGTTCTTC
d_gene: .; v_gene: TRBV11-2; j_gene: TRBJ1-3; abundance: .; CDR3aa: CASSRHRGSGNTIYF; CDR3nt: TGTGCCAGCAGCCGCCACCGGGGATCCGGAAACACCATATATTTT
d_gene: TRBD2; v_gene: TRBV7-9; j_gene: TRBJ2-2; abundance: .; CDR3aa: CASRQGLAGPNTGELFF; CDR3nt: TGTGCCAGCAGGCAAGGACTAGCGGGCCCGAACACCGGGGAGCTGTTTTTT
d_gene: .; v_gene: TRBV27; j_gene: TRBJ2-7; abundance: .; CDR3aa: CASSQRGLTYEQYF; CDR3nt: TGTGCCAGCAGTCAAAGGGGTCTTACCTACGAGCAGTACTTC
d_gene: TRBD2; v_gene: TRBV4-3; j_gene: TRBJ2-4; abundance: .; CDR3aa: CASSQSIAGMDFNIQYF; CDR3nt: TGCGCCAGCAGCCAATCAATAGCGGGAATGGATTTCAACATTCAGTACTTC
d_gene: .; v_gene: TRBV2; j_gene: TRBJ2-7; abundance: .; CDR3aa: CASSPSGPLGNEQYF; CDR3nt: TGTGCCAGCAGTCCATCCGGGCCCTTAGGCAACGAGCAGTACTTC
d_gene: .; v_gene: TRBV28; j_gene: TRBJ2-1; abundance: .; CDR3aa: CASSASRNSYNEQFF; CDR3nt: TGTGCCAGCAGCGCGAGCAGGAATTCTTACAATGAGCAGTTCTTC
d_gene: TRBD2; v_gene: TRBV13; j_gene: TRBJ2-1; abundance: once; CDR3aa: CASSFGGAAERNEQFF; CDR3nt: TGTGCCAGCAGCTTCGGGGGGGCCGCGGAGAGAAATGAGCAGTTCTTC
d_gene: TRBD2; v_gene: TRBV13; j_gene: TRBJ2-2; abundance: .; CDR3aa: CASSGTSGKGANTGELFF; CDR3nt: TGTGCCAGCAGCGGGACTAGCGGGAAAGGGGCGAACACCGGGGAGCTGTTTTTT
d_gene: TRBD2; v_gene: TRBV7-6; j_gene: TRBJ2-7; abundance: .; CDR3aa: CASSLASGTSGIYEQYF; CDR3nt: TGTGCCAGCAGCTTAGCTTCCGGGACTAGCGGGATTTACGAGCAGTACTTC
d_gene: .; v_gene: TRBV5-1; j_gene: TRBJ1-4; abundance: .; CDR3aa: CASSAGPSQEKLFF; CDR3nt: TGCGCCAGCAGCGCGGGACCTTCCCAGGAAAAACTGTTTTTT
d_gene: .; v_gene: TRBV29-1; j_gene: TRBJ2-1; abundance: .; CDR3aa: CSVGEIQGGVYNEQFF; CDR3nt: TGCAGCGTTGGAGAGATACAGGGAGGGGTCTACAATGAGCAGTTCTTC
d_gene: .; v_gene: TRBV19; j_gene: TRBJ2-2; abundance: .; CDR3aa: CASSILWRDKGGGELFF; CDR3nt: TGTGCCAGTAGTATACTCTGGCGGGATAAGGGAGGCGGGGAGCTGTTTTTT
d_gene: .; v_gene: TRBV7-9; j_gene: TRBJ2-1; abundance: .; CDR3aa: CASSSSSGNEQFF; CDR3nt: TGTGCCAGCAGCTCATCGAGCGGCAATGAGCAGTTCTTC
d_gene: .; v_gene: TRBV15; j_gene: TRBJ2-1; abundance: .; CDR3aa: CATSTRGTSYNEQFF; CDR3nt: TGTGCCACCAGCACTCGGGGAACCTCCTACAATGAGCAGTTCTTC
d_gene: .; v_gene: TRBV6-5; j_gene: TRBJ1-2; abundance: .; CDR3aa: CASSYSLSTSYGYTF; CDR3nt: TGTGCCAGCAGTTACTCGCTCTCGACGTCCTATGGCTACACCTTC
d_gene: TRBD2; v_gene: TRBV27; j_gene: TRBJ2-7; abundance: .; CDR3aa: CASSPGYSGREQYF; CDR3nt: TGTGCCAGCAGTCCAGGGTATAGCGGGAGAGAGCAGTACTTC
d_gene: .; v_gene: TRBV25-1; j_gene: TRBJ2-3; abundance: .; CDR3aa: CASSELDTSTDTQYF; CDR3nt: TGTGCCAGCAGTGAATTGGACACGAGCACAGATACGCAGTATTTT
d_gene: .; v_gene: TRBV11-2; j_gene: TRBJ1-2; abundance: .; CDR3aa: CASSLNGGPYGYTF; CDR3nt: TGTGCCAGCAGCTTAAATGGGGGCCCCTATGGCTACACCTTC
d_gene: .; v_gene: TRBV29-1; j_gene: TRBJ2-4; abundance: .; CDR3aa: CSVAETFGSRDIQYF; CDR3nt: TGCAGCGTTGCGGAGACATTCGGGAGTAGGGACATTCAGTACTTC
d_gene: .; v_gene: TRBV15; j_gene: TRBJ2-1; abundance: .; CDR3aa: CATSTTRASYNEQFF; CDR3nt: TGTGCCACCAGCACAACTAGGGCTTCCTACAATGAGCAGTTCTTC
d_gene: TRBD2; v_gene: TRBV18; j_gene: TRBJ2-1; abundance: .; CDR3aa: CASSWRTSRDNEQFF; CDR3nt: TGTGCCAGCTCATGGAGGACTAGCCGGGACAATGAGCAGTTCTTC
d_gene: .; v_gene: TRBV27; j_gene: TRBJ2-1; abundance: .; CDR3aa: CASSLGQGDEQFF; CDR3nt: TGTGCCAGCAGTTTGGGGCAGGGTGATGAGCAGTTCTTC
d_gene: TRBD1; v_gene: TRBV28; j_gene: TRBJ2-7; abundance: .; CDR3aa: CASSFAQGLYEQYF; CDR3nt: TGTGCCAGCAGTTTTGCACAGGGGCTCTACGAGCAGTACTTC
d_gene: TRBD1; v_gene: TRBV2; j_gene: TRBJ1-1; abundance: once; CDR3aa: CASPTPDRGGEAFF; CDR3nt: TGTGCCAGCCCGACGCCGGACAGGGGTGGTGAAGCTTTCTTT